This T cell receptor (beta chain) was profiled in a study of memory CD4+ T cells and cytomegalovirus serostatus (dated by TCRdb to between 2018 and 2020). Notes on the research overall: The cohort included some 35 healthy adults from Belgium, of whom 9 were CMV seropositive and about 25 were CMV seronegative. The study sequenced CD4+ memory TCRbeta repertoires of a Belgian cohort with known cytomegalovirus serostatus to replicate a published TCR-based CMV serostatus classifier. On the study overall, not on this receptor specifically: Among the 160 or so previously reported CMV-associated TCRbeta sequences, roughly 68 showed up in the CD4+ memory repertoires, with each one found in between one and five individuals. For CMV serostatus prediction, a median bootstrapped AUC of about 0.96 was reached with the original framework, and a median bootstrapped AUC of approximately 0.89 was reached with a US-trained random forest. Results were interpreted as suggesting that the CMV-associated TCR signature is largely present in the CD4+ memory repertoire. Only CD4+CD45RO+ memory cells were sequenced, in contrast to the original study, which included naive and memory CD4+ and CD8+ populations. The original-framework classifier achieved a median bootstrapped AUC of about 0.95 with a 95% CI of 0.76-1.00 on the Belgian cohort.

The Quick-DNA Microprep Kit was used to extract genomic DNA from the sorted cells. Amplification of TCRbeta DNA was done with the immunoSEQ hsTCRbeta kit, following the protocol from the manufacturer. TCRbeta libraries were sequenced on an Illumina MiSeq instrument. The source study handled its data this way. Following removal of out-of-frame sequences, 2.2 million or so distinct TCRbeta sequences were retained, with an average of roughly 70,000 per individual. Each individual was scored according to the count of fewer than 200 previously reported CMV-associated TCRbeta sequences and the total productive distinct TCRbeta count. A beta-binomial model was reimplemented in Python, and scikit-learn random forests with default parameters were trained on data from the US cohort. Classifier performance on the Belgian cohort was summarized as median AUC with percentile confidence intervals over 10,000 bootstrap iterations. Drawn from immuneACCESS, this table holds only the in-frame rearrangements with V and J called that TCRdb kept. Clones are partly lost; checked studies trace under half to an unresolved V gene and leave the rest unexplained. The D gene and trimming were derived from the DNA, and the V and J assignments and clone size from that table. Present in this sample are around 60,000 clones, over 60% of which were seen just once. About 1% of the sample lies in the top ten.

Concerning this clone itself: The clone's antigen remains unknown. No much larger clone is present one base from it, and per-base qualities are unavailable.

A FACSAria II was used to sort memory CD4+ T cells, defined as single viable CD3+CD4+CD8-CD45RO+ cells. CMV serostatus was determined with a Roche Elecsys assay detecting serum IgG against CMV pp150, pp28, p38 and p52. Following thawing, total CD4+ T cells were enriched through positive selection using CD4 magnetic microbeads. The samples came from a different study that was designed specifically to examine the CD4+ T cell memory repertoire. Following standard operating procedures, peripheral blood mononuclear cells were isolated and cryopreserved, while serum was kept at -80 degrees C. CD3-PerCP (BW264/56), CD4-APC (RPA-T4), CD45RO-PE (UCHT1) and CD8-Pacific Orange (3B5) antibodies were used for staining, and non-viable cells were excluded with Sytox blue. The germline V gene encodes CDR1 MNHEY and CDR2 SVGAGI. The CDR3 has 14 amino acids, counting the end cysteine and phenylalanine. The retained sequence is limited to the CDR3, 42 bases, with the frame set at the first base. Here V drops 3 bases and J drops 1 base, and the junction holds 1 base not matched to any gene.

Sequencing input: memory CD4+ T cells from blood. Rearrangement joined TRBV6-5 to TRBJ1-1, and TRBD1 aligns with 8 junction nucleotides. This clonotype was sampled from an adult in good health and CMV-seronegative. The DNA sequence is TGTGCCAGCAGTTATGACAGGGGGAACACTGAAGCTTTCTTT. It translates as CASSYDRGNTEAFF.